The 19 T cell receptor beta chains listed next were all sequenced from one sample in a study of cytomegalovirus exposure and HLA in healthy donors. PCR used 60 Vbeta primers and 13 Jbeta primers. Assay: immunoSEQ multiplex PCR; the TCRdb copy retains only in-frame clones and omits some. The sample records about 97,000 clones, roughly a tenth being singletons. The source material was PBMCs. The receptor set was obtained from a man aged 45-65 years in good health and CMV-seropositive.

This clone was counted between two and nine times. V is TRBV2 and J is TRBJ2-7, with D maybe TRBD1 (5 bases). The CDR3 sequence is 13 residues long. Germline CDR1 reads SNHLY; CDR2 reads FYNNEI. V was pared by 1 base and J by 5 bases, with 9 bases between. CDR3 in amino acids: CASSEDRFNEQYF. The CDR3 bases are TGTGCCAGCAGTGAAGACAGGTTCAACGAGCAGTACTTC.

This chain connects TRBV28 to TRBJ2-7; TRBD2 matches at 7 bases. Germline assignment: CDR1 MDHEN and CDR2 SYDVKM. The junction had 5 bases not matched to a gene; V was cut back by 2 bases and J by 7 bases. There are 13 residues in the CDR3. The chain's CDR3 is CASSLAGAWEQYF. The CDR3 DNA follows: TGTGCCAGCAGTTTAGCGGGAGCTTGGGAGCAGTACTTC. Full variable domain (remainder filled in from reference TRBV28 and TRBJ2-7): DVKVTQSSRYLVKRTGEKVFLECVQDMDHENMFWYRQDPGLGLRLIYFSYDVKMKEKGDIPEGYSVSREKKERFSLILESASTNQTSMYLCASSLAGAWEQYFGPGTRLTVT.

This clone was counted only a few times. The chain combines TRBV14 with TRBJ2-1; 9 bases are a match to TRBD2. Germline V lookup: CDR1 SGHDN, CDR2 FVKESK. Trimming took 2 bases from V and 6 from J; bases not matched to a gene: 14. The CDR3 runs 18 residues. Written as DNA, the CDR3 is TGTGCCAGCAGCCAAAGGGGTAGCGGGAGAGACTTCGGCAATGAGCAGTTCTTC. Translated, it gives CASSQRGSGRDFGNEQFF.

This chain connects TRBV7-2 to TRBJ2-7; TRBD1 matches at 7 bases. This CDR3 region has 15 residues. V lost 5 bases and J lost 0; bases outside the gene matches: 7. Per germline, CDR1 SGHTA and CDR2 FQGNSA. The CDR3 reads CASSRTGMSSYEQYF. The CDR3 DNA reads TGTGCCAGCAGCCGGACAGGTATGAGCTCCTACGAGCAGTACTTC.

The V and J genes are TRBV28 and TRBJ1-1; D gene ambiguous. CDR1 MDHEN and CDR2 SYDVKM come from the germline V gene. The CDR3 extends over 16 amino acids. The V end was cut by 7 bases, the J end by 0 bases, with 18 bases between. CDR3 residues: CASNLPHPLLNTEAFF. In DNA, the CDR3 is TGTGCCAGCAACTTGCCGCATCCGTTATTGAACACTGAAGCTTTCTTT.

This rearrangement joins TRBV2 to TRBJ1-5; no clear D gene. V dropped 8 bases and J dropped 8 bases, with 19 bases sitting between them. CDR3 length: 14 amino acids. Germline lookup yields CDR1 SNHLY and CDR2 FYNNEI. CDR3 DNA: TGTGCCAGCCACGGTTCCTTCCCAAATAAGCCCCAGCATTTT. Amino acid sequence: CASHGSFPNKPQHF.

This clone was picked up a small number of times. The same CDR3 can be traced to other DNA sequences in this sample. This chain connects TRBV28 to TRBJ1-1, with a possible D match to TRBD1 (5 bases). The CDR3 spans 14 residues. The germline V gene has CDR1 MDHEN and CDR2 SYDVKM. Deletions cut 8 bases from V and 1 base from J, with 14 bases between. The DNA of the CDR3 is TGTGCCAGCGGGGGGACGGTCCAGAACACTGAAGCTTTCTTT. Translated: CASGGTVQNTEAFF.

The CDR3 sequence: CASSQVGLGEKLFF. The DNA for the CDR3 is TGTGCCAGCAGCCAAGTGGGGCTGGGCGAAAAACTGTTTTTT. The rearrangement joins TRBV14 to TRBJ1-4, with D perhaps matching TRBD1 (5 bases). Trimming removed 1 base from V and 8 bases from J, with 11 bases in between. Germline-derived CDR1 and CDR2 are SGHDN and FVKESK. This CDR3 has 14 amino acids.

This clone came up a few times. The chain is built from TRBV7-9 and TRBJ2-2, with TRBD2 identical over 12 bases. Germline V gene data show CDR1 as SEHNR and CDR2 as FQNEAQ (reference sequence). J lost 3 bases, V lost 5 bases, and 4 bases had no gene match. There are 16 residues in the CDR3. The DNA for the CDR3 is TGTGCCAGCAGCAACCTAGCGGGAGGGGACACCGGGGAGCTGTTTTTT. Encoded protein: CASSNLAGGDTGELFF.

The rearrangement links TRBV5-1 to TRBJ2-7; D is unresolved. Germline V gene lookup returns CDR1 SGHRS and CDR2 YFSETQ. The germline V and J ends were trimmed by 0 bases and 2 bases, with 6 bases remaining between them. This CDR3 region has 13 residues. Here the CDR3 reads CASSLEQTYEQYF. CDR3 coding DNA: TGCGCCAGCAGCTTGGAACAGACCTACGAGCAGTACTTC.

This clone was picked up a small number of times. The chain uses TRBV7-9 and TRBJ2-7; 11 nucleotides match TRBD1. CDR1 SEHNR and CDR2 FQNEAQ come from the germline V gene (reference sequence). V dropped 5 bases and J dropped 0; count of bases not matched to a gene: 3. This CDR3 contains 15 residues. The CDR3 sequence is CASSPGQGASYEQYF. The CDR3, as DNA: TGTGCCAGCAGCCCTGGACAGGGGGCCTCCTACGAGCAGTACTTC.

This clone appeared a few times. The chain links TRBV11-2 to TRBJ2-1; 7 bases align to TRBD2. This CDR3 comprises 14 residues. The ends lost 1 base at V and 4 bases at J; junction bases unmatched: 1. Germline values: CDR1 SGHAT, CDR2 FQNNGV. CDR3 loop: CASSLGGSYNEQFF. CDR3 DNA: TGTGCCAGCAGCTTAGGCGGGAGTTACAATGAGCAGTTCTTC. The variable domain in full, completed from reference TRBV11-2 and TRBJ2-1, reads EAGVAQSPRYKIIEKRQSVAFWCNPISGHATLYWYQQILGQGPKLLIQFQNNGVVDDSQLPKDRFSAERLKGVDSTLKIQPAKLEDSAVYLCASSLGGSYNEQFFGPGTRLTVL.

The chain employs TRBV28 and TRBJ2-7; 10 bases match TRBD2. CDR1 MDHEN and CDR2 SYDVKM come from the germline V gene. The CDR3 spans 11 residues. V dropped 7 bases and J dropped 6; count of bases not matched to a gene: 0. CDR3 in amino acids: CASKRGGEQYF. In nucleotides, the CDR3 is TGTGCCAGCAAGCGGGGGGGCGAGCAGTACTTC.

The gene calls are TRBV27 and TRBJ2-1; TRBD1 is a possible D gene (5 bases). CDR3 size: 16 residues. Trimming cost V 8 bases and J 4 bases, with 21 bases left between them. Germline-derived CDR1 and CDR2 are MNHEY and SMNVEV (reference sequence). The CDR3 reads CASPRDRQKSYNEQFF. DNA for the CDR3: TGTGCCAGCCCTAGGGATAGACAGAAGAGTTACAATGAGCAGTTCTTC.

This clone was counted only a few times. The gene calls are TRBV7-2 and TRBJ1-4; 11 bases agree with TRBD1. Trimming removed 6 bases from V and 2 bases from J; junction bases left unmatched: 2. Germline assignment: CDR1 SGHTA and CDR2 FQGNSA. CDR3 length: 15 amino acids. As DNA, the CDR3 is TGTGCCAGCAGTTGGACAGGGGGCACTAATGAAAAACTGTTTTTT. As protein: CASSWTGGTNEKLFF.

This clone was seen a handful of times. V usage is TRBV20-1 and J usage is TRBJ1-2; possible D gene TRBD1, 5 bases. V was trimmed by 4 bases and J by 7 bases, leaving 10 bases between them. Per germline, CDR1 DFQATT and CDR2 SNEGSKA (reference sequence). CDR3 length: 11 residues. The CDR3 nucleotides read TGCAGTGCTATAGGGGTATTTGGCTACACCTTC. Amino acid sequence: CSAIGVFGYTF.

CDR3: CASSRDAGGANTGELFF. The CDR3 DNA sequence: TGCGCCAGCAGCCGAGACGCGGGGGGCGCGAACACCGGGGAGCTGTTTTTT. V usage is TRBV5-1 and J usage is TRBJ2-2; 8 nucleotides align to TRBD2. This CDR3 has 17 amino acids. The germline V gene has CDR1 SGHRS and CDR2 YFSETQ. V was clipped by 4 bases and J by 0 bases; unmatched bases: 8.

This chain uses TRBV5-1 with TRBJ1-3; D is ambiguous. The CDR3 is 12 amino acids. Germline V gene sequence: CDR1 SGHRS, CDR2 YFSETQ. Trimming took 0 bases from V and 4 from J, leaving 2 bases between them. This CDR3 reads CASSLAGNTIYF. The CDR3 DNA sequence: TGCGCCAGCAGCTTGGCAGGAAACACCATATATTTT.

V and J are TRBV30 and TRBJ1-2, with no clear D. The germline V gene encodes CDR1 GTSNPN and CDR2 SVGIG (reference sequence). This CDR3 has 14 residues. The V and J ends lost 1 base and 3 bases respectively, with 12 bases between them. The CDR3 bases are TGTGCCTGGAGTGACAACCCAATTGACTATGGCTACACCTTC. Translating gives CAWSDNPIDYGYTF. Full variable domain (rest looked up from reference TRBV30 and TRBJ1-2): SQTIHQWPATLVQPVGSPLSLECTVEGTSNPNLYWYRQAAGRGLQLLFYSVGIGQISSEVPQNLSASRPQDRQFILSSKKLLLSDSGFYLCAWSDNPIDYGYTFGSGTRLTVV.